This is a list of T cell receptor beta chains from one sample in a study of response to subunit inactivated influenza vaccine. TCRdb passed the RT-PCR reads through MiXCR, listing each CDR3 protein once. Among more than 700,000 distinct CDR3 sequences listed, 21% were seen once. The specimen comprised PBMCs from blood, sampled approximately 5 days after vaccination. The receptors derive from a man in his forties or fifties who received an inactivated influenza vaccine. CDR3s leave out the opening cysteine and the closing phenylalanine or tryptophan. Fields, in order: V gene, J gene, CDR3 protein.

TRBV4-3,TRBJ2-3,ASSQDRSMDTQY
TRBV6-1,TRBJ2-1,ASSHFGSSYNEQF
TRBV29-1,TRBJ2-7,SVELGGGQGAREQY
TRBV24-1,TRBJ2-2,ATSDSGQIYTGELF
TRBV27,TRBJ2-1,ASRDRLAGGRNEQF
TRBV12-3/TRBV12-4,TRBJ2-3,ASSSTTGGDTQY
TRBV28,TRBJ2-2,ASSFPPGLATGELF
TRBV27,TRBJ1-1,ASSLIGTGASTEAF
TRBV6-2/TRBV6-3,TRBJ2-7,ASSRDRGFRPTYEQY
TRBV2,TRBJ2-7,ASSLAGELYEQY
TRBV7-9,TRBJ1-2,ASSSSYNYGYT
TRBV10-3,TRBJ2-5,AISSGFFFWGYQETQY
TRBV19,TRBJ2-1,ASSIDLRSSRLPNEQF
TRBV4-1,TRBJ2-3,ASSQDLRGLAGVKDTQY
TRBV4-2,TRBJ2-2,ASSHATVNTGELF
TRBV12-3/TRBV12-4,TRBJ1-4,ASSRTGLTEKLF
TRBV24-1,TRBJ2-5,ATSDLNSQETQY
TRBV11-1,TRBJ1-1,ASSLGRLSRQGAVTEAF
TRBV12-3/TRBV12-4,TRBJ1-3,ASSSRSGGAAGNTIY
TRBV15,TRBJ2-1,ATSRGGFVRESLF
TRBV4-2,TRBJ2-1,ASSQDALNNEQF
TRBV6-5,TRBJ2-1,ASSHNHNEQF
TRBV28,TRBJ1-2,ASSFDSTYGYT
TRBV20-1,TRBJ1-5,SASQGSYRNQPQH
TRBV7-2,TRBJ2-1,ASSSGGNEQF
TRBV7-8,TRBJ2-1,ASSLVGSDRGAHEQF
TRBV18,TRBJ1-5,ASSSGWGQPQH
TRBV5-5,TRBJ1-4,ASSPEGIGEKLF
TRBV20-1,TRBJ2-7,SVPTSGGGEQY
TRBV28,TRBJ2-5,ASSLIQGADQETQY
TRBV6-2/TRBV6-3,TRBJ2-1,ASGLWGGDEQF
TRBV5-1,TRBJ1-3,ASSSQGATGNTIY
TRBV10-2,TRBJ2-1,ASSVGSGAFYNEQF
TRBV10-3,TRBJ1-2,AITVDRDQSNNGYT
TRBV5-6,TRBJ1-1,ASSYTSEAF
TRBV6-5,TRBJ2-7,ASSLGPLVYEQY
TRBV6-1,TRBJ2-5,ASSGEAGGETQY